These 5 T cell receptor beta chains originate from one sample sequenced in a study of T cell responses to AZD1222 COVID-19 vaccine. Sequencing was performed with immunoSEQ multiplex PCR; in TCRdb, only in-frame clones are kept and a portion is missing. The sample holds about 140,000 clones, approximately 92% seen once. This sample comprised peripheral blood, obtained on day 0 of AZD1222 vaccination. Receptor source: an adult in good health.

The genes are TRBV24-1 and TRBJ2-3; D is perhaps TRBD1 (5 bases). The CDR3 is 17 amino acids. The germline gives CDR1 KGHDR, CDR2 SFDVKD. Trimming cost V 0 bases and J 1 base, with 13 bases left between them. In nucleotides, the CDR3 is TGTGCCACCAGTGATTTGCTCGGTGTAGGGGGCACAGATACGCAGTATTTT. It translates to CATSDLLGVGGTDTQYF.

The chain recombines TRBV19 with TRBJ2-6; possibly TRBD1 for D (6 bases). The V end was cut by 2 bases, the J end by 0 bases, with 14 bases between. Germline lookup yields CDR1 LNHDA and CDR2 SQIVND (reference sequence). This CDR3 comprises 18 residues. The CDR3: CASSIITGPSSGANVLTF. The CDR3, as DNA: TGTGCCAGTAGTATAATCACAGGGCCTAGCTCTGGGGCCAACGTCCTGACTTTC.

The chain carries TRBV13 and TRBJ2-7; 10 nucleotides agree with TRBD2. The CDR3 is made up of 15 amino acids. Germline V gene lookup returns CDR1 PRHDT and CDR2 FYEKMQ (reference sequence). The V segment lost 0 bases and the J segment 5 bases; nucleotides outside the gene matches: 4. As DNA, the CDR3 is TGTGCCAGCAGCTTAGGTGCTAGCGGGAGTGACGAGCAGTACTTC. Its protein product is CASSLGASGSDEQYF.

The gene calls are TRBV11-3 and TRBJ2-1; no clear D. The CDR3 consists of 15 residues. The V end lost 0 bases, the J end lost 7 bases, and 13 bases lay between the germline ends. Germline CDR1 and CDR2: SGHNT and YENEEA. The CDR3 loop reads CASSLETPYRNEQFF. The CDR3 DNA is TGTGCCAGCAGCTTAGAAACCCCCTATCGGAATGAGCAGTTCTTC.

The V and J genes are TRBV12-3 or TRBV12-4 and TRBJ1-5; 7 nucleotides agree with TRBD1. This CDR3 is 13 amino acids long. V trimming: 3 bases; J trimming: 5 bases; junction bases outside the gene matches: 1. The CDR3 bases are TGTGCCAGCAGTTTTACAGGGGATCAGCCCCAGCATTTT. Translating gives CASSFTGDQPQHF.